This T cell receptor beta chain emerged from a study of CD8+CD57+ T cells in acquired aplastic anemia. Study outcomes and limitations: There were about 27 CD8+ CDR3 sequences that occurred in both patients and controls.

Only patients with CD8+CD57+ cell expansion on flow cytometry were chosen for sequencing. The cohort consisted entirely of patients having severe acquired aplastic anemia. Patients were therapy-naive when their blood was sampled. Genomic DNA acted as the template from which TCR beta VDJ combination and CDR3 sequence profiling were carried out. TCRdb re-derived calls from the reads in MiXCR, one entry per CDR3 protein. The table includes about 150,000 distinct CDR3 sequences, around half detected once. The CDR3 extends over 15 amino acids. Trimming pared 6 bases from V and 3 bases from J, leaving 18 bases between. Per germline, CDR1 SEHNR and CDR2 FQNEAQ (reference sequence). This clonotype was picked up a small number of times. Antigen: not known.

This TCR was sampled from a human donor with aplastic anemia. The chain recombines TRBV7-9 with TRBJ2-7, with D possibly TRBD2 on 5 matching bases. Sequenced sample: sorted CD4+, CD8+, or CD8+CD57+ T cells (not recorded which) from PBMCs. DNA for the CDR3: TGTGCCAGCAGTGAGAACACTGAGGGTGGCTACGAGCAGTACTTC. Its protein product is CASSENTEGGYEQYF.